The present TCR beta chain was sequenced within a study of EBV T-cell therapy then PD-1 blockade in nasopharyngeal carcinoma. Regarding this clone: The antigen is unknown.

Sequencing used immunoSEQ multiplex PCR; TCRdb keeps in-frame clones, though not all of them. The sample yields tens of thousands of clones, 75% to 90% seen once. Germline values: CDR1 MNHEY, CDR2 SMNVEV (reference sequence). CDR3 length: 14 residues. V lost 2 bases to trimming and J lost 8 bases, with 15 bases between them. The treatment here: AdE1-LMPpoly-expanded autologous EBV-specific T-cell therapy followed by anti-PD-1 nivolumab. The source was CD8+ T cells from blood, collected between days 55 and 70 from a patient whose treatment included autologous EBV-specific T cells and nivolumab. The receptor was derived from a middle-aged man with nasopharyngeal carcinoma. The V call is TRBV27, the J call TRBJ1-2; D perhaps matches TRBD1 (5 bases). CDR3 coding DNA: TGTGCCAGCAGTTTAATCGGAGAGGGGATAGGCTACACCTTC. Translating gives CASSLIGEGIGYTF.